This TCR beta chain was sequenced during a study of blood T cell repertoires in COVID-19. This CDR3 is built from 14 residues. Germline lookup yields CDR1 SGHTA and CDR2 FQGNSA. Trimming removed 0 bases at V and 11 bases at J, with 13 bases between. Libraries were prepared by immunoSEQ multiplex PCR; TCRdb keeps only in-frame clonotypes and omits some of them. The profile shows roughly 300,000 clones, roughly 87% of them singletons. This clone was detected only a few times. Researchers sorted participants into cohorts using their self-reported clinical history. This clonotype was sampled from a woman aged 25 to 39 who had recovered from COVID-19. Sequences were obtained from PBMCs or T cells enriched from blood (not recorded which). V usage is TRBV7-2 and J usage is TRBJ1-4; D might be TRBD1 (5 bases). This CDR3 is CASSLAQGEPKLFF. CDR3 bases: TGTGCCAGCAGCTTAGCCCAGGGTGAACCTAAACTGTTTTTT.